This record looks at one T cell receptor beta chain sequence and its context. Its cognate antigen has yet to be identified. The record has no base qualities; no much larger clone is one base away. V is reduced by 0 bases and J by 3 bases, leaving a spacing of 6 bases between them. The CDR3, cysteine through phenylalanine, is 13 amino acids long. This entry keeps only the CDR3 DNA: 39 bases, framed from base 1. The germline V gene (reference sequence) supplies CDR1 SGHKS and CDR2 YYEKEE. In the paper's terms, the time point label means: baseline before first vaccination. Vaccinee samples came from UK trials COV001 and COV002, including a single-blind randomized controlled phase 2/3 trial of AZD1222 (ChAdOx1 nCoV-19) in healthy adults. For TCRbeta chain sequencing, PBMC samples from trial participants were taken at day 0 and at day 28 after the second dose. This specimen belongs to a study of T cell responses to AZD1222 COVID-19 vaccine (dated by TCRdb to about 2021). Context from the whole study: AZD1222 recipients whose second dose came at about 4 weeks and those whose second dose came at about 12 weeks were combined into one group, since spike-specific TCR depth and breadth did not differ between the two schedules. TCR sequencing covered more than 230 trial participants: 207 given two doses of AZD1222 and approximately 26 given two doses of MenACWY control vaccine. Trial participants were enrolled by age into 18-55, 56-69 and 70-plus year subgroups, with roughly 160, 29 and 62 TCR-sequenced participants respectively. Beyond this particular receptor, the publication reports: In the small 56-69-year group, the increase in depth fell short of significance, most likely because of low power. A significant rise in spike-specific TCR breadth and depth was observed after two AZD1222 doses relative to day 0 and relative to MenACWY recipients. Reportedly, close to half of the unique spike-specific TCRs recognized epitopes lying outside the regions that are mutated in the B.1.351 and B.1.1.7 variants. CD4 TCRs associated with the vaccine covered the entire spike protein, and the dominant responses were in regions 160-218 and 743-854. Participants were mostly white British and included more females than males, and it was suggested by the authors that clonal diversity may have been underestimated. Because no samples from the day 14 peak response were available, repertoires could be characterized only after the peak T cell response. Only six or seven AZD1222 recipients were SARS-CoV-2 seropositive at baseline, limiting conclusions about previously exposed vaccinees.

The CDR3 regions of human TCRbeta chains were analyzed by immunosequencing. Processing in the source paper ran as follows. Repertoire TCRs were matched against a reference library of SARS-CoV-2-specific TCRs generated with the MIRA antigen-specificity platform. Breadth was defined as the fraction of unique TCRs that were SARS-CoV-2-associated, and depth was defined as the fraction of total T cells that were SARS-CoV-2-associated. Using the MIRA data, every spike-specific TCR was mapped to the spike region that the TCR reacted to and assigned to either a CD4 or a CD8 class. Log10-transformed breadth and depth values were compared by one-way ANOVA with Sidak's multiple comparisons tests. The table was pulled from immuneACCESS by TCRdb, which kept in-frame rearrangements only. Such tables lose some clones; where checked, under half of the loss comes from unresolved V genes, and the rest has no known cause. That table supplies the V and J calls and clone size; D and trimming were determined from the DNA. This sample lists approximately 140,000 clones; less than 95% were detected once. The ten largest clones take up more than 3% of the sample.

The chain joins TRBV5-5 to TRBJ1-1, with an unclear D gene assignment. The specimen was peripheral blood, collected on day 0 of AZD1222 vaccination. This receptor was identified in an adult in good health. The nucleotides are TGTGCCAGCAGCTTGGTGTCGGACACTGAAGCTTTCTTT. The resulting protein is CASSLVSDTEAFF.